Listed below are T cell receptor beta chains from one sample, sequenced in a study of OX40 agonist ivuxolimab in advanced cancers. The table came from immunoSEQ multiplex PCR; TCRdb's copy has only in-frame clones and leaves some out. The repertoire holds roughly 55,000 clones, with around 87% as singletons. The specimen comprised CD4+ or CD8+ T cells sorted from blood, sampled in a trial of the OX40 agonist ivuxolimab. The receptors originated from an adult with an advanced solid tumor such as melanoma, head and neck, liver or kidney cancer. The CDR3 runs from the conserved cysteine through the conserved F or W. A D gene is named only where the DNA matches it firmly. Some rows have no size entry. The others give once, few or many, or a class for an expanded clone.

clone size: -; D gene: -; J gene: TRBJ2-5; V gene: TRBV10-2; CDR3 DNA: TGCGCCAGCAGCCCCGCCGGGGTTGGGGTCGACTTC; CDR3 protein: CASSPAGVGVDF
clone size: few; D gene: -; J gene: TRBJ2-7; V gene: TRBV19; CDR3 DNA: TGTGCCAGTAGTCTGGGGCGACAGGTCGAGCAGTACTTC; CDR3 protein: CASSLGRQVEQYF
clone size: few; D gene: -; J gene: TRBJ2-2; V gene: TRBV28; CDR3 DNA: TGTGCCAGCAGTCCCTCGGGGGCCGGGGAGCTGTTTTTT; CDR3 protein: CASSPSGAGELFF
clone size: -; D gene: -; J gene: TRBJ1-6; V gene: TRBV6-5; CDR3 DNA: TGTGCCAGCAGTTACTTTCTCAGGGGTGAGAATTCACCCCTCCACTTT; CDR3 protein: CASSYFLRGENSPLHF
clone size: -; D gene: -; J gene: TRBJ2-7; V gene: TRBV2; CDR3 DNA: TGTGCCAGCAGTGGAGGTGGGCACGAGCAGTACTTC; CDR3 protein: CASSGGGHEQYF
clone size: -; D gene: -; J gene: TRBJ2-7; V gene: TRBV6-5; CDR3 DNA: TGTGCCAGCAGTTACTCGACAGGAGTCGAGCAGTACTTC; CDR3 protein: CASSYSTGVEQYF
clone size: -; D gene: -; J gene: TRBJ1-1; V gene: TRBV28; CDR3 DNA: TGTGCCAGCAGCTCATTAAGGACAGCCGGGGCGGGAGACACTGAAGCTTTCTTT; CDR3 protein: CASSSLRTAGAGDTEAFF
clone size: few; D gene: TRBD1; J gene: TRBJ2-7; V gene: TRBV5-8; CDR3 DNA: TGTGCCAGCAGCGGCACCGGGACAGGGTACTACGAGCAGTACTTC; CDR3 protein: CASSGTGTGYYEQYF
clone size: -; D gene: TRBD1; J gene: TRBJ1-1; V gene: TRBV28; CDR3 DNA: TGTGCCAGCAGTTTTCCTCGCGGGACAGGGGATACCACTGAAGCTTTCTTT; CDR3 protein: CASSFPRGTGDTTEAFF
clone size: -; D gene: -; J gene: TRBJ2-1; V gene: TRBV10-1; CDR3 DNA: TGCGCCAGCAGTCTGCTTTCGGACAGCCGCTACAATGAGCAGTTCTTC; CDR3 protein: CASSLLSDSRYNEQFF
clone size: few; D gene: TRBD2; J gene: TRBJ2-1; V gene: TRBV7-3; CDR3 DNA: TGTGCCAGCAGCCCCCACGCGGGGGGGCCCGGTGAGCAGTTCTTC; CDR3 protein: CASSPHAGGPGEQFF
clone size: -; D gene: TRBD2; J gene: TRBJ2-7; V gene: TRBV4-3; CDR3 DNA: TGCGCCAGCAGCCCAGGACTAGCGGGGACGGCTAACGAGCAGTACTTC; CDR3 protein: CASSPGLAGTANEQYF
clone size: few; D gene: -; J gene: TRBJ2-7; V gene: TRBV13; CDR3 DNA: TGTGCCAGCAGCCCGAGGGACCGAGCCTACGAGCAGTACTTC; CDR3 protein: CASSPRDRAYEQYF
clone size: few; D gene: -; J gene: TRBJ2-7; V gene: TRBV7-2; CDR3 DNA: TGTGCCAGCAGCTTAGGCGGTTGGGCCTACGAGCAGTACTTC; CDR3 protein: CASSLGGWAYEQYF
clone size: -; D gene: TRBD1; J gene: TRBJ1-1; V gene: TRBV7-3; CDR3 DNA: TGTGCCAGCACCACCCAGGGGGGGTTCTCGCTCACTGAAGCTTTCTTT; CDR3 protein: CASTTQGGFSLTEAFF
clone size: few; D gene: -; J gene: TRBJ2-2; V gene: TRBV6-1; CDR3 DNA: TGTGCCAGCAGTGACCGACCCTACCTGAACACCGGGGAGCTGTTTTTT; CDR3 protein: CASSDRPYLNTGELFF
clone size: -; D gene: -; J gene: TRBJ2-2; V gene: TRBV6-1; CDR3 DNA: TGTGCCAGCAGTGAAGTTGGGGAGCTGTTTTTT; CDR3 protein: CASSEVGELFF
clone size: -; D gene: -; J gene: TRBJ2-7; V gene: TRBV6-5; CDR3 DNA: TGTGCCAGCAGTTACGCGGGACCCGCCCCCGAGCAGTACTTC; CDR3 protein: CASSYAGPAPEQYF
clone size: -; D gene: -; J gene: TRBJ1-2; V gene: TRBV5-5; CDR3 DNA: TGTGCCAGCAGCTTTCAGGACCCGGGGCCCTATGGCTACACCTTC; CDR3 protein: CASSFQDPGPYGYTF
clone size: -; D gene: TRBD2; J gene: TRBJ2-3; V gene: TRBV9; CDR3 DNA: TGTGCCAGCAGCTACCCCGCGACCCGGGGGGGCACAGATACGCAGTATTTT; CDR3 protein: CASSYPATRGGTDTQYF
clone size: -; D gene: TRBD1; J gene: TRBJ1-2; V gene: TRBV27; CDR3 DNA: TGTGCCAGCAGGAGATTACAGGGGGGATTCTATGGCTACACCTTC; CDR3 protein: CASRRLQGGFYGYTF
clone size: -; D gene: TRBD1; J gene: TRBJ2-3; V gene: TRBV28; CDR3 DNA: TGTGCCAGCAGTACCCGGGACAGGGAGGAGTTTACGCAGTATTTT; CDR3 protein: CASSTRDREEFTQYF
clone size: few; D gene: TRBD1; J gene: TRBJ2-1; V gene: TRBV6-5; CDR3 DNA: TGTGCCAGCAGTTCTACAGGGGATGAGCAGTTCTTC; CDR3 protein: CASSSTGDEQFF
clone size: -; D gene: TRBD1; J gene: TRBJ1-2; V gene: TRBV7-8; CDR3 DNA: TGTGCCAGCAGCTACAGGACAGGGGGAAGTTATGGCTACACCTTC; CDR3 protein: CASSYRTGGSYGYTF
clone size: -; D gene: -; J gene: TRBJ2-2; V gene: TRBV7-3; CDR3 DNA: TGTGCCAGCAGCTTGGAGGTCGGAACCGGGGAGCTGTTTTTT; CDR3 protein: CASSLEVGTGELFF
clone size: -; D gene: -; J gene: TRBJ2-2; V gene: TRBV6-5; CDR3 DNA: TGTGCCAGCAGTTACGGGGGCTCGGGGGCCGGGGAGCTGTTTTTT; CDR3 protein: CASSYGGSGAGELFF
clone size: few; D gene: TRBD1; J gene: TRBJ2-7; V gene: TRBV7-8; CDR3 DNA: TGTGCCAGCGGACCGACAGGGGCCATGTACGAGCAGTACTTC; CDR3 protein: CASGPTGAMYEQYF
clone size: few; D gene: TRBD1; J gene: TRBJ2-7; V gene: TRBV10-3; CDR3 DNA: TGTGCCACCATAGGGACAGATACCTACGAGCAGTACTTC; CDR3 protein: CATIGTDTYEQYF
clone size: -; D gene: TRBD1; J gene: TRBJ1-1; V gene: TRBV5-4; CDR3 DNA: TGTGCCAGCACCCGACAGGGACGGAACACTGAAGCTTTCTTT; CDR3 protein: CASTRQGRNTEAFF
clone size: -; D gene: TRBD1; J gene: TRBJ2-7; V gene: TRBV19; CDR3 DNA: TGTGCCAGTACCTCCCCCCCACAGGGGGATTCCTACGAGCAGTACTTC; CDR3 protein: CASTSPPQGDSYEQYF
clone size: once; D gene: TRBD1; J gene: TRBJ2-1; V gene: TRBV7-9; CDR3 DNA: TGTGCCAGCAGCTTAGTAGGGGGCTGGGGCAATGAGCAGTTCTTC; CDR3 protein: CASSLVGGWGNEQFF
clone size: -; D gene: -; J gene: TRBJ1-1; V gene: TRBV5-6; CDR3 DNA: TGTGCCAGCAGCTCCGGTCGGGACATGAACACTGAAGCTTTCTTT; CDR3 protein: CASSSGRDMNTEAFF